The source of this T cell receptor (beta chain) is a study of brain T cells in children with intractable seizures. The CDR3 runs 14 residues. Germline values: CDR1 GTSNPN, CDR2 SVGIG (reference sequence). V shed 3 bases, J shed 7 bases, and the junction held 7 bases outside the gene matches. Time point defined: blood from clinic visit 5 months post-surgery; TSC patient then seizure free. Clones were read by immunoSEQ multiplex PCR, and TCRdb kept only the in-frame ones, dropping some. The sample yields about 340,000 clones, over 85% seen once. The source is a boy younger than two with tuberous sclerosis and intractable seizures. Here the sequenced sample was peripheral blood, taken about 5 months after surgery. The chain uses TRBV30 and TRBJ2-1; TRBD2 agrees at 9 bases. The CDR3 here is CAWRSSGGRNEQFF. The CDR3 nucleotides read TGTGCCTGGAGGTCCAGCGGGGGGAGGAATGAGCAGTTCTTC. Complete variable domain (other parts from reference TRBV30 and TRBJ2-1): SQTIHQWPATLVQPVGSPLSLECTVEGTSNPNLYWYRQAAGRGLQLLFYSVGIGQISSEVPQNLSASRPQDRQFILSSKKLLLSDSGFYLCAWRSSGGRNEQFFGPGTRLTVL.